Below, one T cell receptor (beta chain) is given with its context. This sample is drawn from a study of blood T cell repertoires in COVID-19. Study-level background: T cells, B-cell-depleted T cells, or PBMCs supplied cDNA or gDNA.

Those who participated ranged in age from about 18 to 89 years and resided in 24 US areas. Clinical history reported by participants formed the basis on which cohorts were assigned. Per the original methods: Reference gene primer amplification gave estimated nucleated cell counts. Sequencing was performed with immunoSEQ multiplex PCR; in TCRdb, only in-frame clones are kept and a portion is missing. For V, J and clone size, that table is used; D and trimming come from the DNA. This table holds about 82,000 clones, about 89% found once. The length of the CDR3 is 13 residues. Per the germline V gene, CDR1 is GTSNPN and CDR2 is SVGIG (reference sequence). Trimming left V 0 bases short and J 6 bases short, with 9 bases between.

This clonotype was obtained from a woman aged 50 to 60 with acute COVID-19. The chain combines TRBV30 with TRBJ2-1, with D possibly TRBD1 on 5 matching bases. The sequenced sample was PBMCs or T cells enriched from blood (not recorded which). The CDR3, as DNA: TGTGCCTGGAGTGTACAGGACCTCAATGAGCAGTTCTTC. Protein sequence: CAWSVQDLNEQFF.